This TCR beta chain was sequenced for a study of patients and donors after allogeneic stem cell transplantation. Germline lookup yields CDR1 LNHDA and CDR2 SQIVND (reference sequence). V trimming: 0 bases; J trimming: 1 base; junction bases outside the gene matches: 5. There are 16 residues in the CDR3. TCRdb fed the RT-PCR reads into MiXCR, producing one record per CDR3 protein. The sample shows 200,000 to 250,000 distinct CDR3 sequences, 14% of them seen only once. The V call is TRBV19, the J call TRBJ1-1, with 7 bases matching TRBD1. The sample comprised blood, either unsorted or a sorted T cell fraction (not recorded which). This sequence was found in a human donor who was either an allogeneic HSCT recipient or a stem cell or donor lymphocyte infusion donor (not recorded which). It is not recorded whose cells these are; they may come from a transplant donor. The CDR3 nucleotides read TGTGCCAGTAGTATAGATCTACAGGGGCGGAACACTGAAGCTTTCTTT. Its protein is CASSIDLQGRNTEAFF.